The next 17 T cell receptor beta chains were all read from a single sample in a study of T cells after yellow fever vaccination. TCRdb recomputed calls from the 5' RACE reads with MiXCR, one row per CDR3 protein. The table includes hundreds of thousands of distinct CDR3 sequences, roughly 20% detected once. This specimen was PBMCs, taken before the yellow fever booster vaccination. These receptors were collected from a man between 18 and 29 years old who received the YFV17D yellow fever vaccine.

The chain recombines TRBV6-5 with TRBJ1-4; possibly TRBD1 for D (5 bases). CDR1 is MNHEY and CDR2 is SVGAGI in the germline V gene. The CDR3 has 15 residues. Trimming removed 2 bases at V and 5 bases at J, with 12 bases between. This CDR3 reads CASSYHGTLNEKLFF. DNA for the CDR3: TGTGCCAGCAGTTACCACGGGACCTTGAATGAAAAACTGTTTTTT.

This clonotype was seen ten or more times. The chain uses TRBV15 and TRBJ2-5, with D possibly matching TRBD1 (6 bases). Deletions cut 4 bases from V and 5 bases from J, with 14 bases between. Germline CDR1 is LNHNV and CDR2 is YYDKDF (reference sequence). The CDR3 contains 14 residues. CDR3 in DNA: TGTGCCACCAGCACAGGGGATAGCACCGAGACCCAGTACTTC. Translation gives CATSTGDSTETQYF.

V and J are TRBV6-5 and TRBJ1-1; tentative D call: TRBD1 (5 bases). Germline CDR1 reads MNHEY; CDR2 reads SVGAGI. Trimming shortened V by 0 bases and J by 0 bases, and 8 bases separated the two germline ends. The CDR3 is 15 amino acids. CDR3 nucleotide sequence: TGTGCCAGCAGTTACTCGGAGGGGATGAACACTGAAGCTTTCTTT. It yields the protein CASSYSEGMNTEAFF.

This clonotype was observed a handful of times. J is TRBJ2-7 and V is TRBV7-9; D is perhaps TRBD1 or TRBD2 (5 bases each). V lost 1 base and J 8 bases, leaving 9 bases between the germline ends. Germline CDR1 and CDR2: SEHNR and FQNEAQ (reference sequence). This CDR3 contains 12 residues. DNA for the CDR3: TGTGCCAGCAGCTTAGGTGGGACCAAGCAGTACGTC. It yields the protein CASSLGGTKQYV.

The chain recombines TRBV28 with TRBJ2-7; D call uncertain. The CDR3 runs to 11 residues. Trimming left V 6 bases short and J 4 bases short, with 7 bases between. In germline, CDR1 is MDHEN, CDR2 SYDVKM. CDR3: CASSQNYEQYV. CDR3 coding DNA: TGTGCCAGCAGCCAAAATTACGAGCAGTACGTC.

CDR3 in DNA: TGTGCCAGCAGTGAAGGGCAGCAGAATGAGCAGTTCTTC. This translates into CASSEGQQNEQFF. The chain has TRBV2 and TRBJ2-1; no clear D. V lost 1 base, J lost 7 bases, and 8 bases lay in between. CDR3 size: 13 residues. Germline loops: CDR1 SNHLY, CDR2 FYNNEI.

The chain uses TRBV6-5 and TRBJ1-5, with D maybe TRBD1 (5 bases). In germline, CDR1 is MNHEY, CDR2 SVGAGI. CDR3 length: 15 residues. The V end lost 0 bases, the J end lost 3 bases, and 9 bases lay between the germline ends. The CDR3, as DNA: TGTGCCAGCAGTTACTCGAGACAGATCAATCAGCCCCAGCATTTT. It translates to CASSYSRQINQPQHF.

The chain recombines TRBV15 with TRBJ2-7; the D gene could be TRBD1 or TRBD2 (5 bases each). Trimming took off 5 bases at V and 0 bases at J, with 14 bases between the two ends. Germline lookup yields CDR1 LNHNV and CDR2 YYDKDF (reference sequence). CDR3 size: 15 residues. CDR3 in amino acids: CATSSGGVGSYEQYF. The CDR3 nucleotides are TGTGCCACCAGCTCTGGGGGTGTAGGCTCCTACGAGCAGTACTTC.

The CDR3 is CASSQGGGEFF. The CDR3 DNA sequence: TGTGCCAGCAGCCAAGGAGGGGGGGAGTTCTTC. V is TRBV4-2 and J is TRBJ2-1; TRBD2 might be the D (7 bases). CDR1 is LGHNA and CDR2 is YNFKEQ in the germline V gene. This CDR3 region has 11 residues. Trimming removed 1 base from V and 14 bases from J, with 9 bases in between.

This clonotype was seen a few times. CDR3 coding DNA: TGTGCCAGCAGGGGGAGCCTGGGCGAAAACACCGGGGAGCTGTTTTTT. This encodes CASRGSLGENTGELFF. The chain combines TRBV7-9 with TRBJ2-2, with D tentatively TRBD2 (5 bases). CDR1 is SEHNR and CDR2 is FQNEAQ in the germline V gene (reference sequence). There are 16 residues in the CDR3. V gave up 6 bases and J gave up 2 bases, with 16 bases separating them.

The chain uses TRBV20-1 and TRBJ2-5; D remains unclear. V was clipped by 6 bases and J by 5 bases, with 16 bases between them. This CDR3 comprises 13 residues. The germline V gene encodes CDR1 DFQATT and CDR2 SNEGSKA (reference sequence). The CDR3 DNA sequence: TGCAGTGCCCCTGGTGGAGTGGAGGAGACCCAGTACTTC. It encodes CSAPGGVEETQYF.

The table lists this clonotype with a count of one. The chain carries TRBV28 and TRBJ1-6; weak D call: TRBD1 (6 bases). The CDR3 loop spans 15 amino acids. Germline V gene lookup returns CDR1 MDHEN and CDR2 SYDVKM. The germline V and J ends were trimmed by 5 bases and 11 bases, with 19 bases remaining between them. The CDR3 DNA reads TGTGCCAGCAGTCAACACACAGGGTTTGCGGCACCCCTCCACTTT. The encoded protein is CASSQHTGFAAPLHF.

This clonotype was seen a few times. This chain links TRBV20-1 with TRBJ1-3; 9 nucleotides align to TRBD1. This CDR3 is built from 14 residues. Per the germline V gene, CDR1 is DFQATT and CDR2 is SNEGSKA (reference sequence). J gave up 4 bases and V 3 bases, and 4 bases lay outside the gene matches. CDR3 sequence: CSARDRGAGNTIYF. In nucleotides, the CDR3 is TGCAGTGCTAGGGACAGGGGCGCGGGAAACACCATATATTTT.

The rearrangement links TRBV10-3 to TRBJ1-5; the D is unclear. The CDR3 contains 13 residues. Trimming removed 0 bases at V and 5 bases at J, with 5 bases between. Germline V CDR1 and CDR2: ENHRY, SYGVKD. The CDR3 sequence is CAISESQYQPQHF. In DNA form, the CDR3 reads TGTGCCATCAGTGAGTCCCAGTATCAGCCCCAGCATTTT.

This clonotype has just a few counts. The chain uses TRBV7-2 and TRBJ2-3; 7 nucleotides agree with TRBD2. Trimming at V came to 5 bases and at J to 2 bases, leaving 13 bases not matched to a gene. Germline-derived CDR1 and CDR2 are SGHTA and FQGNSA. The CDR3 extends over 17 amino acids. In nucleotides, the CDR3 is TGTGCCAGCAGCCCGGGCGAGCGGGGCGCGTACACAGATACGCAGTATTTT. This sequence encodes CASSPGERGAYTDTQYF.

The V call is TRBV7-9, the J call TRBJ1-6; tentatively, D is TRBD1 (5 bases). The CDR3 is 17 amino acids. Germline CDR1 is SEHNR and CDR2 is FQNEAQ (reference sequence). The V end lost 3 bases, the J end lost 0 bases, and 12 bases lay between the germline ends. The CDR3 is CASSFHRTSSYNSPLHF. DNA for the CDR3: TGTGCCAGCAGCTTCCACAGGACGAGCTCCTATAATTCACCCCTCCACTTT.

V usage is TRBV7-2 and J usage is TRBJ2-1, with a tentative D call TRBD1 (6 bases). Trimming took off 8 bases at V and 3 bases at J, with 14 bases between the two ends. Germline V gives CDR1 SGHTA, CDR2 FQGNSA. This CDR3 is built from 14 residues. The CDR3 DNA reads as TGTGCCAGCTCGGTCAGAGGGGGCTACAATGAGCAGTTCTTC. Encoded protein: CASSVRGGYNEQFF.